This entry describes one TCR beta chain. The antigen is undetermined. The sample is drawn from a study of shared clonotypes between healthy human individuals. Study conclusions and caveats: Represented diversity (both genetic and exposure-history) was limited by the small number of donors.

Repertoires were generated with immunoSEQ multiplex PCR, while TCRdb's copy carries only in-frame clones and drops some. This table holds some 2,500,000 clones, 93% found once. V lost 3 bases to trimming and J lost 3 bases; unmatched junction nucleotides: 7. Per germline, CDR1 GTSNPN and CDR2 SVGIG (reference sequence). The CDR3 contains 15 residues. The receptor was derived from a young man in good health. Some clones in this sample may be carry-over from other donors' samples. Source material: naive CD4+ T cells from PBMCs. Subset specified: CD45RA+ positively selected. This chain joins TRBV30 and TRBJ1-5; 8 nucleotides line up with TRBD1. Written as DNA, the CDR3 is TGTGCCTGGAGCTTACAGGGGGGTGCCAATCAGCCCCAGCATTTT. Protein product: CAWSLQGGANQPQHF.